The 6 T cell receptor beta chains given below trace back to one sample, sequenced in a study of T cell responses to AZD1222 COVID-19 vaccine. The data were produced by immunoSEQ multiplex PCR, yet TCRdb's version contains in-frame clones alone and is incomplete. The repertoire holds 100,000 or so clones, around 87% seen once, with 3% to 4% in the top ten. This specimen was peripheral blood, taken on day 0 of AZD1222 vaccination. The source of these receptors is an adult in good health.

The gene calls are TRBV5-4 and TRBJ1-2; 7 positions agree with TRBD1. The length of the CDR3 is 15 residues. Looked up from germline, CDR1 is SGHNT and CDR2 is YYREEE (reference sequence). With 4 bases clipped from V and 6 bases from J, the junction kept 12 bases outside the gene matches. CDR3 sequence reads: CASSNPRGEYHGYTF. CDR3 bases: TGTGCCAGCAGCAACCCCAGGGGGGAGTATCATGGCTACACCTTC.

The genes are TRBV18 and TRBJ1-2; D remains unclear. Germline lookup yields CDR1 KGHSH and CDR2 LQKENI. This CDR3 region has 14 residues. Deletions cut 6 bases from V and 0 bases from J, with 11 bases between. DNA for the CDR3: TGTGCCAGCTCTCTCGACAAGACTAACTATGGCTACACCTTC. This translates into CASSLDKTNYGYTF. The full variable domain, its missing parts supplied by reference TRBV18 and TRBJ1-2, is NAGVMQNPRHLVRRRGQEARLRCSPMKGHSHVYWYRQLPEEGLKFMVYLQKENIIDESGMPKERFSAEFPKEGPSILRIQQVVRGDSAAYFCASSLDKTNYGYTFGSGTRLTVV.

Here the CDR3 reads CASSGGGTWNDSPLHF. The DNA for the CDR3 is TGTGCCAGCAGTGGGGGGGGGACCTGGAATGATTCACCCCTCCACTTT. The gene calls are TRBV6-1 and TRBJ1-6, with D possibly being TRBD1 (5 bases). Germline values: CDR1 MNHNS, CDR2 SASEGT. The CDR3 totals 16 residues. Trimming took off 4 bases at V and 8 bases at J, with 18 bases between the two ends.

This chain uses TRBV14 with TRBJ2-5; the D gene is possibly TRBD1 (6 bases). The CDR3 loop spans 14 amino acids. Trimming cost V 1 base and J 9 bases, with 15 bases left between them. Germline assignment: CDR1 SGHDN and CDR2 FVKESK. This CDR3 is CASSQGGRGWAQYF. Here the CDR3 DNA reads TGTGCCAGCAGCCAAGGAGGCAGGGGATGGGCCCAGTACTTC. Complete variable domain (other parts from reference TRBV14 and TRBJ2-5): EAGVTQFPSHSVIEKGQTVTLRCDPISGHDNLYWYRRVMGKEIKFLLHFVKESKQDESGMPNNRFLAERTGGTYSTLKVQPAELEDSGVYFCASSQGGRGWAQYFGPGTRLLVL.

This chain connects TRBV27 to TRBJ2-5, with D perhaps assigned TRBD1 or TRBD2 (5 bases each). Germline CDR1 reads MNHEY; CDR2 reads SMNVEV (reference sequence). The V gene lost 4 bases and the J gene lost 1 base, with 19 bases spanning the gap. The CDR3 runs to 17 residues. The CDR3 reads CASSSGTGLWVQETQYF. The CDR3 DNA follows: TGTGCCAGCAGTTCCGGGACGGGGTTGTGGGTCCAAGAGACCCAGTACTTC.

This clone counts as medium-sized (0.01 to 0.1%). The chain's CDR3 is CASSFDHGHNYEQYF. CDR3 sequence (DNA): TGTGCCAGCAGCTTTGATCATGGACATAACTACGAGCAGTACTTC. The chain uses TRBV7-9 and TRBJ2-7; D may be TRBD1 (5 bases). Germline CDR1 is SEHNR and CDR2 is FQNEAQ (reference sequence). The CDR3 has 15 residues. The germline V and J ends were trimmed by 3 bases and 3 bases, with 15 bases remaining between them.